The rows below give T cell receptor beta chains drawn from one sample of a study of tumor-infiltrating lymphocytes in primary liver carcinoma. TCRdb analysed the multiplex PCR reads with MiXCR anew, one entry per CDR3 protein. The table includes about 180,000 distinct CDR3 sequences, about 60% detected once. What was sequenced was peripheral blood. These receptors were collected from a man aged 35-49 years with primary liver carcinoma and hepatitis B virus infection. The CDR3 runs from the conserved cysteine through the conserved F or W. The D gene is left open where the match is weak. Clone size is stated in some rows and not others, as once, few, many or a class when expanded.

j_gene | v_gene | len | d_gene | abundance | CDR3nt | CDR3aa
TRBJ2-3 | TRBV6-6 | 12 | . | few | TGTGCCAGCAGTCCCCAGGCAGATACGCAGTATTTT | CASSPQADTQYF
TRBJ2-3 | TRBV29-1 | 15 | . | . | TGCAGCGTTGAAGTATATTCGGGAAGCACAGATACGCAGTATTTT | CSVEVYSGSTDTQYF
TRBJ2-7 | TRBV28 | 11 | . | . | TGTGTCAGCAGTGCGGAGTACGAGCAGTACTTC | CVSSAEYEQYF
TRBJ2-3 | TRBV2 | 15 | TRBD2 | . | TGCGCCAGCACTGAACTAGCGGGTCCCACAGATACGCAGTATTTT | CASTELAGPTDTQYF
TRBJ2-2 | TRBV4-1 | 16 | TRBD2 | . | TGCGCCAGCAGCCTTGTGACTAGCGGGACTGCCGGGGAGCTGCTTTTT | CASSLVTSGTAGELLF
TRBJ2-2 | TRBV12-3/TRBV12-4 | 14 | TRBD1 | . | TGTGCCAGCAGTTCAGGGGGAGATACCGGGGAGCTGTTTTTT | CASSSGGDTGELFF
TRBJ1-4 | TRBV6-5 | 12 | . | . | TGTGCCAGCAGTTCTGGAGGGGGAAAACTGTTTTTT | CASSSGGGKLFF
TRBJ1-1 | TRBV12-3/TRBV12-4 | 15 | . | . | TGTGTCAGCAGTTTATCCTTCGGGGGTAGGACTGAAGCTTTCTTT | CVSSLSFGGRTEAFF
TRBJ2-5 | TRBV11-2 | 15 | . | . | . | CVSSLVAGGAETQCF
TRBJ2-5 | TRBV10-3 | 12 | . | . | TGTGCCAGTTCAGGGAGCCCAGAGACCCAGTACTTC | CASSGSPETQYF
TRBJ2-3 | TRBV10-3 | 18 | TRBD2 | . | TGTGCCATCAGTGAGTCGAGCGGGGGGGACGGTGTGACAGATACGCAGTATTTT | CAISESSGGDGVTDTQYF
TRBJ2-1 | TRBV11-3 | 15 | . | many | TGTGCCAGCAGCTTTAGGGACGGCATCTACAATGAGCAGTTCTTC | CASSFRDGIYNEQFF
TRBJ1-2 | TRBV13 | 14 | TRBD1 | . | TGTGCCAGCAGCTCGACGACAGGGCGCGGTGGCTACACCTTC | CASSSTTGRGGYTF
TRBJ2-7 | TRBV4-1 | 15 | . | many | TGCGCCAGCAGCCAAGAGACACGTGAAACATACGAGCAGTACTTC | CASSQETRETYEQYF
TRBJ2-7 | TRBV7-9 | 15 | TRBD2 | . | TGTGCCAGCAGTTTAACACTCGGGGGGTCTGGCGAGCAGTACTTC | CASSLTLGGSGEQYF
TRBJ1-1 | TRBV6-5 | 15 | . | few | TGTGCCAGCAGTTACTCAGGGGTAGGGTTCACTGAAGCTTTCTTT | CASSYSGVGFTEAFF
TRBJ1-2 | TRBV6-5 | 15 | TRBD1 | few | TGTGCCAGCAGTTACGGGGGACAGGGGACCTATGGCTACACCTTC | CASSYGGQGTYGYTF
TRBJ2-2 | TRBV5-4 | 15 | . | few | TGTGCCAGCAGTTTGGACTTCGGGAACACCGGGGAGCTGTTTTTT | CASSLDFGNTGELFF
TRBJ2-1 | TRBV18 | 15 | . | few | TGTGCCAGCTCACCCGGACCGTCCGGTCACAATGAGCAGTTCTTC | CASSPGPSGHNEQFF
TRBJ2-2 | TRBV11-2 | 16 | TRBD2 | . | TGTGCCAGCAGCGCCCGTCTAGCGGGAGGTAGCAGGCAGCTGTTTTTT | CASSARLAGGSRQLFF
TRBJ2-5 | TRBV10-3 | 12 | . | . | TGTGCCATCAGTGACGGGACCGCGACCCAGTACTTC | CAISDGTATQYF
TRBJ2-1 | TRBV11-2 | 16 | . | many | TGTGCCAGCAGCTTAGCGAGTAGCCCCCCCTACAATGAGCAGTTCTTC | CASSLASSPPYNEQFF
TRBJ2-1 | TRBV11-2 | 14 | TRBD2 | many | TGTGCCAGCAGCCCAGGGACTAGGAACAATGAGCAGTTCTTC | CASSPGTRNNEQFF
TRBJ2-7 | TRBV6-1 | 15 | . | . | TGTGCCAGCAGTGAAGAATTGAACGGGGGTCACGAGCAGTACTTC | CASSEELNGGHEQYF
TRBJ1-2 | TRBV6-5 | 14 | . | . | TGTGCCAGCAGTTACTCGCGGGGAGACTATGGCTACACCTTC | CASSYSRGDYGYTF
TRBJ2-7 | TRBV6-6 | 14 | . | . | TGTGCCAGCAGTTACTCGTCCCGAACCTACGAGCAGTACTTC | CASSYSSRTYEQYF
TRBJ2-7 | TRBV29-1 | 14 | TRBD2 | few | TGCAGCGTTACGAGCGGGAGTATCTCCTACGAGCAGTACTTC | CSVTSGSISYEQYF
TRBJ2-3 | TRBV29-1 | 13 | TRBD1 | once | TGCAACGTTGAAATGGGCAGGGGGAGTACGCAGTATTTT | CNVEMGRGSTQYF
TRBJ2-3 | TRBV6-1 | 15 | . | . | TGTGCCAGCAGTGAAGCAGGGGTCAGCACAGATACGCAGTATTTT | CASSEAGVSTDTQYF
TRBJ2-2 | TRBV11-2 | 16 | TRBD2 | . | TGTGCCAGCAGCACTTGGACTAGCGAGGGCACCTGGGAGCTGGTTTTT | CASSTWTSEGTWELVF
TRBJ1-2 | TRBV10-3 | 12 | . | . | TGTGCCATCAGTGATGATTACTATGGCTACACCTTC | CAISDDYYGYTF
TRBJ2-3 | TRBV28 | 16 | TRBD2 | few | TGTGCCAGCAGTTGGACTAGCGGGAGGTCCACAGATACGCAGTATTTT | CASSWTSGRSTDTQYF
TRBJ2-1 | TRBV29-1 | 13 | . | many | TGCAGCGGGTCCCGGGACGTTTACAATGAGCAGTTCTTC | CSGSRDVYNEQFF
TRBJ2-3 | TRBV11-2 | 15 | . | many | TGTGCCAGCAGTCCCACAGCATCTAGCACAGATACGCAGTATTTT | CASSPTASSTDTQYF
TRBJ2-7 | TRBV4-1 | 15 | . | . | TGCGCCAGCAGCCTCTTAAGACAGAGTTCCTACGAGCAGCACTTC | CASSLLRQSSYEQHF
TRBJ2-7 | TRBV12-3/TRBV12-4 | 15 | . | . | TGTGCCAGCAGTCTCGGACAGGGAGGGTTTGTAGAGCAGTACTTC | CASSLGQGGFVEQYF
TRBJ2-4 | TRBV5-8 | 14 | TRBD1 | few | TGTGCCAGCAGATCCGGGACAGGCGAAAACATTCAGTACTTC | CASRSGTGENIQYF
TRBJ1-4 | TRBV6-6 | 15 | . | . | TGTGCCAGCAGTTACCCGGGGGGGCTGAATGAAAAACTGTTTTTT | CASSYPGGLNEKLFF
TRBJ2-7 | TRBV4-1 | 15 | . | . | TGCGCCAGCAGCCAAGGCCGGGACGGGATCTACGAGCAGTACTTC | CASSQGRDGIYEQYF
TRBJ2-5 | TRBV29-1 | 16 | . | . | TGCAACGTTGAAGATCACCAGATGGGGTACCAAGGGACCCAGTACTTC | CNVEDHQMGYQGTQYF
TRBJ2-1 | TRBV12-3/TRBV12-4 | 17 | . | few | TGTGCCAGCAGCCTCACCCTTATGGCAATTGGGAACAATGAGCAGTTCTTC | CASSLTLMAIGNNEQFF